The 11 T cell receptor beta chains given below trace back to one sample, sequenced in a study of T-cell reconstitution after alpha-beta-depleted transplantation in children. The library targeted TCRbeta and was prepared with unique molecular identifiers. Each CDR3 protein gets one entry after TCRdb re-called the PCR reads with MiXCR. The table records about a million distinct CDR3 sequences, about 29% of them present only once. The source material was PBMCs, mostly from graft donor cells, sampled 360 days after TCRalphabeta/CD19-depleted stem cell transplant. The source of these receptors is a boy in the first two years of life who had a stem cell transplant for SCID, so the T cells may come from the graft donor.

This clonotype was counted a few times. The rearrangement joins TRBV9 to TRBJ1-2; 10 positions agree with TRBD1. J lost 7 bases, V lost 3 bases, and 12 bases had no gene match. This CDR3 is built from 16 residues. Per germline, CDR1 SGDLS and CDR2 YYNGEE. The CDR3 coding sequence is TGTGCCAGCAGCGAGCTGACAGGGGGCGGGGGAAGTGGCTACACCTTC. Residues: CASSELTGGGGSGYTF.

This clonotype showed up just a few times. V and J are TRBV15 and TRBJ2-3; 11 bases map to TRBD2. Per germline, CDR1 LNHNV and CDR2 YYDKDF (reference sequence). V shed 5 bases, J shed 5 bases, and the junction held 9 bases outside the gene matches. The CDR3 has 16 amino acids. CDR3 in DNA: TGTGCCACCAGCTTTCAGAGACTAGCGGGGCAAGATACGCAGTATTTT. Its translation is CATSFQRLAGQDTQYF.

This clonotype was counted a few times. Written as DNA, the CDR3 is TGTGCCAGCAGTAAATCCCGGCAGAGTCATCAGCCCCAGCATTTT. As protein: CASSKSRQSHQPQHF. V is TRBV12-3 or TRBV12-4 and J is TRBJ1-5; D is unclear. The CDR3 sequence is 15 residues long. V shed 5 bases and J shed 5 bases, with 16 bases lying between them.

This clonotype was counted between two and nine times. This chain connects TRBV20-1 to TRBJ2-5, with 11 bases identical to TRBD2. The CDR3 runs 13 residues. V shed 4 bases, J shed 3 bases, and the junction held 1 base outside the gene matches. Per germline, CDR1 DFQATT and CDR2 SNEGSKA (reference sequence). The CDR3: CSATGLAEETQYF. CDR3 bases: TGCAGTGCTACGGGACTAGCGGAAGAGACCCAGTACTTC.

The genes are TRBV11-2 and TRBJ2-7, with D unclear. Germline V gives CDR1 SGHAT, CDR2 FQNNGV. CDR3 length equals 13 residues. The V gene lost 8 bases and the J gene lost 6 bases, with 17 bases spanning the gap. In DNA form, the CDR3 reads TGTGCCAGCGGATCCCCCTTAATCCGCGAGCAGTACTTC. Translation gives CASGSPLIREQYF.

As for this clonotype: A read error is likely, as this CDR3 ends without the conserved phenylalanine or tryptophan. The J gene is TRBJ1-1, the V gene TRBV2; D is unresolved. The CDR3 runs 16 residues. Trimming took 7 bases from V and 6 from J, leaving 24 bases between them. Germline-derived CDR1 and CDR2 are SNHLY and FYNNEI. This CDR3 reads CASKRPGKGVVAEAFC. The CDR3 DNA reads as TGTGCCAGCAAACGTCCCGGGAAGGGAGTAGTCGCTGAAGCTTTCTGT.

In its sample, this clonotype was seen a few times. This chain links TRBV5-1 with TRBJ2-2; tentatively, D is TRBD1 (6 bases). Germline CDR1 reads SGHRS; CDR2 reads YFSETQ. V lost 6 bases and J lost 0, with 12 bases in between. The CDR3 is made up of 15 amino acids. Written as DNA, the CDR3 is TGCGCCAGCAAGGCAGGGGACGCGAACACCGGGGAGCTGTTTTTT. Translating it yields CASKAGDANTGELFF.

This sequence joins TRBV4-3 and TRBJ2-1; D might be TRBD1 (5 bases). Per the germline V gene, CDR1 is LGHNA and CDR2 is YSLEER. The CDR3 consists of 16 residues. The V and J ends lost 4 bases and 1 base respectively, with 14 bases between them. In DNA form, the CDR3 reads TGCGCCAGCAGCCGGCAGGGCTCACCTTCCTACAATGAGCAGTTCTTC. Translated, it gives CASSRQGSPSYNEQFF.

This clonotype has just a few counts. J is TRBJ2-7 and V is TRBV29-1; 16 positions match TRBD2. V shed 6 bases and J 0 bases; nucleotides not matched to a gene: 8. The germline V gene encodes CDR1 SQVTM and CDR2 ANQGSEA. The CDR3 is 17 amino acids. The CDR3 sequence: CSVAGTSGGARSYEQYF. The CDR3 DNA reads as TGCAGCGTCGCCGGGACTAGCGGGGGGGCCCGCTCCTACGAGCAGTACTTC.

In regard to this clonotype: Possible read error: a much larger clone is one base away. This chain links TRBV5-1 with TRBJ2-5; possibly TRBD2 for D (5 bases). From germline, CDR1 is SGHRS and CDR2 YFSETQ. The CDR3 spans 14 residues. The V end was cut by 6 bases, the J end by 1 base, with 13 bases between. The CDR3 DNA reads as TGCGCCAGCATCTTAGCGCTAGCCCAAGAGACCCAGTACTTC. Amino acids: CASILALAQETQYF. The entire variable domain, with the rest obtained from reference TRBV5-1 and TRBJ2-5, is as follows: KAGVTQTPRYLIKTRGQQVTLSCSPISGHRSVSWYQQTPGQGLQFLFEYFSETQRNKGNFPGRFSGRQFSNSRSEMNVSTLELGDSALYLCASILALAQETQYFGPGTRLLVL.

This clonotype has ten or more counts. This sequence joins TRBV20-1 and TRBJ2-1; possibly TRBD1 or TRBD2 for D (5 bases each). This CDR3 region has 13 residues. V was pared by 1 base and J by 7 bases, with 11 bases between. Germline CDR1 DFQATT, CDR2 SNEGSKA (reference sequence). The CDR3 region is CSARAGWGNEQFF. CDR3 DNA sequence: TGCAGTGCTAGAGCGGGGTGGGGGAATGAGCAGTTCTTC.